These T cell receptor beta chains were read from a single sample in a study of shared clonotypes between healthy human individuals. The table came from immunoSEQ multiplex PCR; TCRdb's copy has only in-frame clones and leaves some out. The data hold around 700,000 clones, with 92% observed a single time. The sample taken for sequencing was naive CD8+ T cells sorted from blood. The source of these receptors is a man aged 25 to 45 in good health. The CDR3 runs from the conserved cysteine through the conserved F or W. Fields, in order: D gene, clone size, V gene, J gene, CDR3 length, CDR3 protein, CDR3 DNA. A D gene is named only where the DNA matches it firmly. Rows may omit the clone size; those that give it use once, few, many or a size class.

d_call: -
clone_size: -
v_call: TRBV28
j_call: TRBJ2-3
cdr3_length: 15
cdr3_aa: CASSFAGISTDTQYF
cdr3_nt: TGTGCCAGCAGTTTCGCAGGGATTAGCACAGATACGCAGTATTTT

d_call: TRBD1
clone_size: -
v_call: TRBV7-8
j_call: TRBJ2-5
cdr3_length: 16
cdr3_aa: CASSPEGTGGRETQYF
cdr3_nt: TGTGCCAGCAGCCCGGAGGGGACAGGGGGGAGGGAGACCCAGTACTTC

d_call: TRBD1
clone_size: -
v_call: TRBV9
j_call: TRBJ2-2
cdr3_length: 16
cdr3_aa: CASSVVDRGSPGELFF
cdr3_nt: TGTGCCAGCAGCGTAGTGGACAGGGGATCGCCCGGGGAGCTGTTTTTT

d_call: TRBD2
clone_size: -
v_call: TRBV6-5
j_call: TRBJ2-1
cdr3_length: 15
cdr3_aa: CASTTNGGVSDEQFF
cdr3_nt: TGTGCCAGCACCACAAACGGGGGGGTCAGCGATGAGCAGTTCTTC

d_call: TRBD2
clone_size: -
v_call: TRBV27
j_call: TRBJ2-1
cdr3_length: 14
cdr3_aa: CATRAGGYYNEQFF
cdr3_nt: TGTGCCACCCGAGCGGGAGGATACTACAATGAGCAGTTCTTC

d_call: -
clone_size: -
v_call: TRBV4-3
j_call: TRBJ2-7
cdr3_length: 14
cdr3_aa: CASSPLPGPYEQYF
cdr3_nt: TGCGCCAGCAGCCCGTTGCCGGGACCGTACGAGCAGTACTTC

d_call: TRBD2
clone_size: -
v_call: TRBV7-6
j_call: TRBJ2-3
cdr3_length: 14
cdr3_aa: CASRLAGAPDTQYF
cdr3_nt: TGTGCCAGCAGACTAGCGGGAGCCCCAGATACGCAGTATTTT

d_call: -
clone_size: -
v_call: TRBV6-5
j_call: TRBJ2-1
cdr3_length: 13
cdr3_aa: CASSYGPDLEQFF
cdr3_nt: TGTGCCAGCAGTTACGGGCCTGATCTTGAGCAGTTCTTC

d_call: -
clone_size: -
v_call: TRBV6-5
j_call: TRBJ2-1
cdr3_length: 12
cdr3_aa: CATAAGYNEQFF
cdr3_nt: TGTGCCACCGCCGCAGGGTACAATGAGCAGTTCTTC

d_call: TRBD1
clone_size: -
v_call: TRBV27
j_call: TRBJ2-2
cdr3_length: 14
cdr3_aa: CASSFDRANGELFF
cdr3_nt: TGTGCCAGCAGTTTTGACAGGGCTAACGGGGAGCTGTTTTTT

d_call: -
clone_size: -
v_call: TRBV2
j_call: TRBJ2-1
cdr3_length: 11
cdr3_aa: CASRGGLVGFF
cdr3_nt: TGTGCCAGCAGGGGTGGACTTGTGGGCTTCTTC

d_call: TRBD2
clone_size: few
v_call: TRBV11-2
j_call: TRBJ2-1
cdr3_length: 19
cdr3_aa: CASSLMPGTSGRAMYEQFF
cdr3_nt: TGTGCCAGCAGCTTAATGCCCGGGACTAGCGGGAGGGCCATGTATGAGCAGTTCTTC

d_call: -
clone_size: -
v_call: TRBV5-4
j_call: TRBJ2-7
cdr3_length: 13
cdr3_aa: CASTFRRTYEQYF
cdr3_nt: TGTGCCAGCACCTTTCGCAGGACCTACGAGCAGTACTTC

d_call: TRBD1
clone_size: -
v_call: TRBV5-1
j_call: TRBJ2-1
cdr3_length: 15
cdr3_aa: CASSTGQGSYNEQFF
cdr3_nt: TGCGCCAGCAGCACGGGACAGGGATCCTACAATGAGCAGTTCTTC

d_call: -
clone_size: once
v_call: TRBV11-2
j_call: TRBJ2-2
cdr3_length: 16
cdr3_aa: CASSLVGGRPTGELFF
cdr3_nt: TGTGCCAGCAGCTTAGTCGGGGGGCGGCCCACCGGGGAGCTGTTTTTT

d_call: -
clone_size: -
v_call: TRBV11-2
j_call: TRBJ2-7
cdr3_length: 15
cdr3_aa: CASSLDPAGWLEQYF
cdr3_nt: TGTGCCAGCAGCTTAGATCCAGCAGGGTGGCTCGAGCAGTACTTC

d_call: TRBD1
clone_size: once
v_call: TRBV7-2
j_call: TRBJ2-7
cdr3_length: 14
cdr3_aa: CASSLGTGSYEQYF
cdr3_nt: TGTGCCAGCAGCTTAGGGACAGGTTCTTACGAGCAGTACTTC

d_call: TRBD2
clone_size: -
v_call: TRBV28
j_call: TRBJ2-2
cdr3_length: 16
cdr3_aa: CASSQPSGQNTGELFF
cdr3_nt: TGTGCCAGCAGCCAACCTAGCGGGCAGAACACCGGGGAGCTGTTTTTT

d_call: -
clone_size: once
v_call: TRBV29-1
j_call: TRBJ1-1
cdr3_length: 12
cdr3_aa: CSVRTENTEAFF
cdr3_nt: TGCAGCGTCCGGACAGAAAACACTGAAGCTTTCTTT

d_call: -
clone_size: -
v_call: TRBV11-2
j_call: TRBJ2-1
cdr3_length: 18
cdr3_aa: CASSLAVVVVEIYNEQFF
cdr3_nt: TGTGCCAGCAGCTTGGCCGTGGTGGTGGTAGAGATCTACAATGAGCAGTTCTTC

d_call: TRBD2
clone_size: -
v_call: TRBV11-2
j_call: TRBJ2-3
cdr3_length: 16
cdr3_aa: CASSLLAGAVVDTQYF
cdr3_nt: TGTGCCAGCAGCCTCTTAGCGGGAGCGGTGGTAGATACGCAGTATTTT

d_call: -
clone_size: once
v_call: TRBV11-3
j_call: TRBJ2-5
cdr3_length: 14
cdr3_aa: CASSLDNQPETQYF
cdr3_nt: TGTGCCAGCAGCTTAGATAACCAGCCAGAGACCCAGTACTTC

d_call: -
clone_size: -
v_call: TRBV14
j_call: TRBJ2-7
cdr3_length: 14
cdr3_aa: CASSHFAESYEQYF
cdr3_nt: TGTGCCAGCAGCCATTTTGCGGAATCCTACGAGCAGTACTTC

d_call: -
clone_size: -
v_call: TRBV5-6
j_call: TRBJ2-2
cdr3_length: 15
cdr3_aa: CASNFLWGDTGELFF
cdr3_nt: TGTGCCAGCAACTTTCTATGGGGCGACACCGGGGAGCTGTTTTTT

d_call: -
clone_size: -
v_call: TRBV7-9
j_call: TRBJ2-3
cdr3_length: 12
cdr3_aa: CASSKTTDTQYF
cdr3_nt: TGTGCCAGCAGCAAAACCACAGATACGCAGTATTTT

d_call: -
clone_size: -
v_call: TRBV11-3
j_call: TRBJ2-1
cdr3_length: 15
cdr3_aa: CASSLMDAGINEQFF
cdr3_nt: TGTGCCAGCAGCTTAATGGATGCTGGGATCAATGAGCAGTTCTTC

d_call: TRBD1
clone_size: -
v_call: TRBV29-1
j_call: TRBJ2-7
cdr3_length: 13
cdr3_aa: CSARTGGSYEQYF
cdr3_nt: TGCAGCGCTCGGACAGGGGGCTCCTACGAGCAGTACTTC

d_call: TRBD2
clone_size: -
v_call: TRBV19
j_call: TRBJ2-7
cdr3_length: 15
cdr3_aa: CASSSWGGAGYEQYF
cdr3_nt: TGTGCCAGTAGTTCGTGGGGGGGAGCCGGCTACGAGCAGTACTTC

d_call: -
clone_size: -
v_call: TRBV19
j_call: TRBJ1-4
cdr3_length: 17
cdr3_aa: CASSIDLQVATNEKLFF
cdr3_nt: TGTGCCAGTAGTATAGATCTGCAGGTTGCAACTAATGAAAAACTGTTTTTT

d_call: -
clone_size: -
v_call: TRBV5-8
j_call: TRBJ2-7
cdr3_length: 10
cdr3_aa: CAPPRLVQYF
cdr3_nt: TGTGCCCCCCCCCGACTCGTGCAGTACTTC

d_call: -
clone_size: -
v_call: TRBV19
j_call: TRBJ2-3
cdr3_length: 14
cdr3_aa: CASSMLTGLDTQYF
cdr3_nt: TGTGCCAGTAGTATGCTCACAGGTTTAGATACGCAGTATTTT

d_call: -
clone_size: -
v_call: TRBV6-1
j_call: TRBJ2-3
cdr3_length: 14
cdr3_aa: CASTWESPTDTQYF
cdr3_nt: TGTGCCAGTACCTGGGAGTCCCCCACAGATACGCAGTATTTT

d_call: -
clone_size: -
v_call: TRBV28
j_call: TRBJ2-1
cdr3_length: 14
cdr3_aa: CASSSVDDNNEQFF
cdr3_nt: TGTGCCAGCAGTTCCGTGGACGACAACAATGAGCAGTTCTTC

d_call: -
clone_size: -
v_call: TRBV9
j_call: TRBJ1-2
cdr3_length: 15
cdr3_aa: CASSVDSDSLYGYTF
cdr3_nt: TGTGCCAGCAGCGTAGACAGCGACTCCCTCTATGGCTACACCTTC

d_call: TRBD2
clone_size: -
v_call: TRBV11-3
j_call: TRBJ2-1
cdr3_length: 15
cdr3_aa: CASSQWTSGNNEQFF
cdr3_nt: TGTGCCAGCAGCCAGTGGACTAGCGGGAACAATGAGCAGTTCTTC

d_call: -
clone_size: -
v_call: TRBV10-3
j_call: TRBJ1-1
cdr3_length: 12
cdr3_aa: CAISERGTEAFF
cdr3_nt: TGTGCCATCAGTGAAAGAGGGACTGAAGCTTTCTTT

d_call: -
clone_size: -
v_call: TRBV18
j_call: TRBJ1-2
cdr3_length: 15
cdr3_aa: CASSPPSGARAGYTF
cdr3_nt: TGTGCCAGCTCACCACCGTCGGGGGCGCGGGCTGGCTACACCTTC

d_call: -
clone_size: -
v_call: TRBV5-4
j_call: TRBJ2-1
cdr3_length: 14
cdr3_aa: CASSLATRINEQFF
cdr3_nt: TGTGCCAGCAGCTTGGCCACGAGGATCAATGAGCAGTTCTTC

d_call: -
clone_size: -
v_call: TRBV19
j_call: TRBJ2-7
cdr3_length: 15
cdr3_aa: CASSMVDTFSYEQYF
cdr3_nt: TGTGCCAGTAGTATGGTAGACACCTTCTCCTACGAGCAGTACTTC

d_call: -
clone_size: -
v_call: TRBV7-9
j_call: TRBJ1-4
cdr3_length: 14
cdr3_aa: CASSSGQLKGVMFF
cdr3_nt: TGTGCCAGCAGCTCGGGCCAACTTAAGGGGGTTATGTTTTTT

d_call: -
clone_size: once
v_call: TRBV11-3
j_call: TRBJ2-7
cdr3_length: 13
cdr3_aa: CASSQGHSYEQYF
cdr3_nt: TGTGCCAGCAGCCAGGGACACTCCTACGAGCAGTACTTC

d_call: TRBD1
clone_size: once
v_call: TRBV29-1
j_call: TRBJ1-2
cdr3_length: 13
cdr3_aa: CSAGRQGGNGYTF
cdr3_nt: TGCAGCGCCGGTAGACAGGGCGGTAATGGCTACACCTTC

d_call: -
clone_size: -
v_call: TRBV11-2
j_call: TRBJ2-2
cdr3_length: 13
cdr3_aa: CACRGAHSGELFF
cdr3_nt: TGTGCCTGCCGGGGGGCCCATTCCGGGGAGCTGTTTTTT

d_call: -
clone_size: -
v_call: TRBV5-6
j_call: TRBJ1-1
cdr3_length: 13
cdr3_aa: CASSSVMNTEAFF
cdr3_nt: TGTGCCAGCAGCTCGGTCATGAACACTGAAGCTTTCTTT

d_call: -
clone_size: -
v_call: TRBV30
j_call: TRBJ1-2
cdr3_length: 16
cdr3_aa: CAWSVLWDTPSYGYTF
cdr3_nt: TGTGCCTGGAGTGTACTCTGGGACACACCGTCCTATGGCTACACCTTC

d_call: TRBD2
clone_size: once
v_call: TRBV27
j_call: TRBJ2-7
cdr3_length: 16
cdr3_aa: CASSPIPLGLAYEQYF
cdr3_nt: TGTGCCAGCAGCCCCATACCCTTGGGACTAGCCTACGAGCAGTACTTC

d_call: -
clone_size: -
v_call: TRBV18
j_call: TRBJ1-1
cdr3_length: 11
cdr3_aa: CASCMGTEAFF
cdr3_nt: TGTGCCAGCTGCATGGGCACTGAAGCTTTCTTT

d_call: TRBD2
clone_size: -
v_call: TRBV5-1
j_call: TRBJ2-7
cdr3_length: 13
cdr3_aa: CASSRGGDYEQYF
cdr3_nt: TGCGCCAGCAGTAGGGGAGGGGACTACGAGCAGTACTTC

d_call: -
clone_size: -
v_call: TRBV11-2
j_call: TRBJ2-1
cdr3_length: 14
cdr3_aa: CASSHMVGNNEQFF
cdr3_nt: TGTGCCAGCAGCCATATGGTGGGGAACAATGAGCAGTTCTTC

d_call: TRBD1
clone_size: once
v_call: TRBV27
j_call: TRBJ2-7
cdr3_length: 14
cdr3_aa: CATTGTGRPYEQYF
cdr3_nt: TGTGCCACCACCGGGACAGGGAGACCTTACGAGCAGTACTTC

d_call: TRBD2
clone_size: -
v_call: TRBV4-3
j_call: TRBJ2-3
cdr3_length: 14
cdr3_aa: CASSQITSGDTQYF
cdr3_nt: TGCGCCAGCAGCCAAATTACTAGCGGTGATACGCAGTATTTT

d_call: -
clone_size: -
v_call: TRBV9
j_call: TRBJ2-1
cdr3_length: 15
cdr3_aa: CASSVVGQTYNEQFF
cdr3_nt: TGTGCCAGCAGCGTAGTGGGACAAACCTACAATGAGCAGTTCTTC

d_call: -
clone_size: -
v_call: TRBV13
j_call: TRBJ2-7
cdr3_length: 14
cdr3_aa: CASSLGGTSYEQYF
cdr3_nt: TGTGCCAGCAGCTTAGGGGGAACTAGTTACGAGCAGTACTTC

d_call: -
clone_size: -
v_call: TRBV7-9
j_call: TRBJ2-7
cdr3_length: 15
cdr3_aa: CASSLGFAKSYEQYF
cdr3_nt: TGTGCCAGCAGCTTAGGTTTTGCGAAGTCCTACGAGCAGTACTTC